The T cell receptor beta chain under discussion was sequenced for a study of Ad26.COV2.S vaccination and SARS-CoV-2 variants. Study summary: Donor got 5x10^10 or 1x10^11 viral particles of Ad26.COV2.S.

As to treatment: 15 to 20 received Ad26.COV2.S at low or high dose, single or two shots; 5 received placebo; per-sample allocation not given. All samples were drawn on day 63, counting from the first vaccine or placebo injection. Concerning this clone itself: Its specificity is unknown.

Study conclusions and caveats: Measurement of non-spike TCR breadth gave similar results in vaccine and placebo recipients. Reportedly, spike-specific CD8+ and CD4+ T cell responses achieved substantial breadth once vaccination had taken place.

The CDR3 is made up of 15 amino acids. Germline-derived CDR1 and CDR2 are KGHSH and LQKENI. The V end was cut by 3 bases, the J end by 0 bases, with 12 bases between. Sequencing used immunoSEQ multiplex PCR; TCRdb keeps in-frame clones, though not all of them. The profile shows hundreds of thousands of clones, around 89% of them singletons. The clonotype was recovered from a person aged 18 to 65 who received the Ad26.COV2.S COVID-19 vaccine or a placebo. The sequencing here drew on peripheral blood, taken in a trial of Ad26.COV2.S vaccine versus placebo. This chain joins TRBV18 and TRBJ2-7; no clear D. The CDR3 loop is CASSPASMSSYEQYF. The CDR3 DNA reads TGTGCCAGCTCACCGGCTTCAATGAGCTCCTACGAGCAGTACTTC. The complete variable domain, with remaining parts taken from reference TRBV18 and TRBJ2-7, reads NAGVMQNPRHLVRRRGQEARLRCSPMKGHSHVYWYRQLPEEGLKFMVYLQKENIIDESGMPKERFSAEFPKEGPSILRIQQVVRGDSAAYFCASSPASMSSYEQYFGPGTRLTVT.